This T cell receptor beta chain is drawn from a study of T cells after posttransplantation cyclophosphamide (dated by TCRdb to 2016 to 2017). With respect to the entire study: Using TRB sequencing, the study followed how the T cell repertoire reconstituted after myeloablative bone marrow transplantation in which posttransplantation cyclophosphamide served as GVHD prophylaxis. Blood from all 35 or so PTCy patients with 1-year posttransplant specimens was subjected to TRB sequencing. Public TRB sequences were searched against a database of over 3,500 sequences associated with responses to pathogens, tumor antigens, self-antigens and alloantigens. Because TRA and TRB clonality were tightly correlated in roughly 10 samples, subsequent TCR analyses were focused on TRB only. Antigen receptor sequencing covered samples from 35 PTCy-treated patients and fewer than 20 of their related bone marrow donors. In 3 patients, up to 3 additional blood samples taken between 2 and 5.2 years after transplant also underwent TRB sequencing, as did pretransplant blood from 4 patients. What the work shows at the level of the full study, not this receptor alone: The TRB repertoires of T cells infiltrating skin or GI tract showed only limited overlap with the TRB repertoires of T cells in blood. At 1-2 months, donor-recipient similarity was low but rose over the first year, and the later blood repertoires were often dominated by donor CD8+ memory clones. Across the approximately 48 patients, TRB clonality was highly associated with recipient CMV seropositivity and CMV reactivation, and diversity with PTCy was similar to that in the CNI/methotrexate controls.

Genomic DNA was the input for TRB sequencing, which was run either with the immunoSEQ assay at survey resolution or with the hsTCRB kit. In the paper's pipeline: Initial read processing used immunoSEQ software, and repertoire analyses used the LymphoSeq R package. Clonality was calculated as 1 minus normalized Shannon entropy, and the Gini coefficient was also calculated for each TRB dataset. To infer phenotypes in unsorted samples, TRB sequences from sorted subsets of the recipient or donor were mapped onto unsorted samples from the same recipient. TCRdb holds this immuneACCESS table with in-frame rearrangements only. Some clones are missing; in checked studies, unresolved V genes explain under half, and the rest has no known cause. V and J calls and clone size are as listed in that table; D and trimming were resolved from the DNA. This sample is represented by tens of thousands of clones, with no singletons among them. The ten largest clones represent 1.8% of the sample.

This clone was counted at least ten times. It has no known antigen specificity. No qualities accompany the bases; no much larger clone lies one base away. This specimen's treatment or condition label, interpreted: high-dose cyclophosphamide on days +3 and +4 as single-agent GVHD prophylaxis. Busulfan and fludarabine conditioning, a related or unrelated marrow graft, and cyclophosphamide on days +3 and +4 were given to PTCy patients. PTCy-treated patients were drawn from a prospective multi-institutional clinical trial. Peripheral blood and bone marrow mononuclear cells were isolated by Ficoll-Hypaque density centrifugation and cryopreserved. V loses 6 bases of germline sequence and J loses 1 base, and the interval between the two ends is 9 bases. Taken from the germline V gene, the CDR1 and CDR2 loops are KGHSH and LQKENI. CDR3 length: 14 amino acids, cysteine to phenylalanine. Here the CDR3 DNA is all that survives: 42 bases in frame from base 1.

The rearrangement joined TRBV18 to TRBJ2-2; the D gene identity is not certain. Sample: PBMCs, taken after allogeneic stem cell transplant with posttransplant cyclophosphamide. This TCR was recovered from a male patient aged 18-29 years who received an allogeneic stem cell transplant from a related donor, was CMV-positive, and had no GVHD. Following transplantation, T cells from the graft donor may be among those present. The CDR3 corresponds to CASSPNLNTGELFF. The base sequence is TGTGCCAGCTCCCCAAACTTGAACACCGGGGAGCTGTTTTTT.